This entry features one TCR beta chain sequence. Antigen unknown. The record originates from a study of Ad26.COV2.S vaccination and SARS-CoV-2 variants. Study summary: Ad26.COV2.S given intramuscularly, once or twice 56 days apart.

Trimming removed 4 bases from V and 5 bases from J, with 11 bases in between. The CDR3 length is 13 residues. The germline gives CDR1 MNHEY, CDR2 SVGEGT. Whole-study findings and limits: The TCR breadth and depth analyses may have understated or missed part of the total T cell responses.

Treatment in this sample: 19 received Ad26.COV2.S at low or high dose, single or two shots; 5 received placebo; per-sample allocation not given. The investigators took samples on day 63 after the first vaccine or placebo injection. Profiling relied on immunoSEQ multiplex PCR, and the TCRdb table lists in-frame clones only, not all of them. The repertoire includes roughly 400,000 clones, 80% to 95% of them detected once, and roughly 3.9% sits in the top ten. The source is a person between 18 and 60 years old who received the Ad26.COV2.S COVID-19 vaccine or a placebo. The chain is built from TRBV6-2 or TRBV6-3 and TRBJ1-1; no definite D call. The input for sequencing was peripheral blood, taken in a trial of Ad26.COV2.S vaccine versus placebo. The CDR3 DNA follows: TGTGCCAGCAGTTCACCCCAAGATACTGAAGCTTTCTTT. The encoded protein is CASSSPQDTEAFF.